One sample yielded the 9 T cell receptor beta chains listed below, sequenced in a study of cytomegalovirus exposure and HLA in healthy donors. The PCR employed 60 Vbeta primers together with 13 Jbeta primers. Clones were sequenced by immunoSEQ multiplex PCR, and TCRdb holds only the in-frame ones, with some missing. Among approximately 200,000 clones listed, 65% to 85% were seen once. Material for sequencing was PBMCs. The receptor set was obtained from a boy younger than 10 in good health and CMV-seronegative.

The chain joins TRBV7-3 to TRBJ2-3; a weak D match, TRBD2 (6 bases). Trimming pared 5 bases from V and 3 bases from J, leaving 12 bases between. In germline, CDR1 is SGHTA, CDR2 FQGTGA. The CDR3 spans 14 residues. For the CDR3, the DNA is TGTGCCAGCAGCCGGCGCGGAGGGACAGATACGCAGTATTTT. Its protein is CASSRRGGTDTQYF.

V gene TRBV4-3 combines with J gene TRBJ1-2; TRBD1 is a possible D gene (5 bases). CDR1 is LGHNA, CDR2 YSLEER, per germline. The CDR3 consists of 16 residues. Trimming removed 2 bases from V and 4 bases from J, with 17 bases in between. The CDR3 protein is CASSQFYRHVIYGYTF. DNA of the CDR3: TGCGCCAGCAGCCAATTTTACAGGCACGTTATCTATGGCTACACCTTC.

This clone has a single count. This chain connects TRBV6-4 to TRBJ2-5; perhaps TRBD1 as D (6 bases). The end of the DNA aligns better with TRBJ2-7, so the J call may be wrong. Germline CDR1 is MRHNA and CDR2 is SNTAGT. CDR3 length equals 14 residues. The CDR3: CASSPPGQRYEQYF. CDR3 nucleotide sequence: TGTGCCAGCAGCCCCCCTGGACAGAGGTACGAGCAGTACTTC.

The V gene is TRBV29-1, the J gene TRBJ1-2, with D maybe TRBD1 (5 bases). Trimming removed 1 base at V and 6 bases at J, with 12 bases between. CDR3 length: 13 amino acids. Germline loops: CDR1 SQVTM, CDR2 ANQGSEA. The CDR3 sequence is CSVEGGDGNGYTF. The CDR3 bases are TGCAGCGTTGAAGGGGGGGACGGGAATGGCTACACCTTC. The variable domain in full, with the rest retrieved from reference TRBV29-1 and TRBJ1-2, is SAVISQKPSRDICQRGTSLTIQCQVDSQVTMMFWYRQQPGQSLTLIATANQGSEATYESGFVIDKFPISRPNLTFSTLTVSNMSPEDSSIYLCSVEGGDGNGYTFGSGTRLTVV.

V and J are TRBV4-1 and TRBJ2-1; a weak D match, TRBD2 (5 bases). This CDR3 has 15 residues. Looked up from germline, CDR1 is MGHRA and CDR2 is YSYEKL. V lost 2 bases to trimming and J lost 1 base, with 9 bases between them. CDR3 DNA: TGCGCCAGCAGCCAATATAAGCGGTCCTACAATGAGCAGTTCTTC. Translation gives CASSQYKRSYNEQFF.

This chain joins TRBV15 and TRBJ1-4, with 7 positions matching TRBD1. This CDR3 is 16 amino acids long. After removal of 0 bases from V and 7 bases from J, the junction contained 8 bases not matched to a gene. Germline CDR1 reads LNHNV; CDR2 reads YYDKDF (reference sequence). The CDR3, as DNA: TGTGCCACCAGCAGAGACCGCGACAGGGTGGGTGAAAAACTGTTTTTT. Encoded protein: CATSRDRDRVGEKLFF.

V gene TRBV11-2 combines with J gene TRBJ2-5, with D uncertain. The better agreement between TRBJ2-7 and the DNA end casts doubt on the J call. Germline values: CDR1 SGHAT, CDR2 FQNNGV. CDR3 length: 14 residues. The CDR3 region has the DNA TGTGCCAGCAGCTTTCCAGGTGCTTCCTACGAGCAGTACTTC. Its translation is CASSFPGASYEQYF.

The chain joins TRBV4-1 to TRBJ1-3, with no clear D. Germline V lookup: CDR1 MGHRA, CDR2 YSYEKL. This CDR3 spans 16 amino acids. V was clipped by 0 bases and J by 1 base, with 10 bases between them. The chain's CDR3 is CASSQEPVNSGNTIYF. The CDR3 region has the DNA TGCGCCAGCAGCCAAGAGCCGGTTAATTCTGGAAACACCATATATTTT.

This clone was seen a single time. This chain uses TRBV7-4 with TRBJ1-2; 10 bases are shared with TRBD1. This CDR3 spans 15 amino acids. Losses at the gene ends were 3 bases for V and 7 bases for J; bases not matched to a gene: 8. The V gene's germline CDR1 is SGHVT and CDR2 SQSDAQ. CDR3 bases: TGTGCCAGCAGCTTGCTGCGGGACAGGGGTTGTGGCTACACCTTC. It specifies CASSLLRDRGCGYTF.